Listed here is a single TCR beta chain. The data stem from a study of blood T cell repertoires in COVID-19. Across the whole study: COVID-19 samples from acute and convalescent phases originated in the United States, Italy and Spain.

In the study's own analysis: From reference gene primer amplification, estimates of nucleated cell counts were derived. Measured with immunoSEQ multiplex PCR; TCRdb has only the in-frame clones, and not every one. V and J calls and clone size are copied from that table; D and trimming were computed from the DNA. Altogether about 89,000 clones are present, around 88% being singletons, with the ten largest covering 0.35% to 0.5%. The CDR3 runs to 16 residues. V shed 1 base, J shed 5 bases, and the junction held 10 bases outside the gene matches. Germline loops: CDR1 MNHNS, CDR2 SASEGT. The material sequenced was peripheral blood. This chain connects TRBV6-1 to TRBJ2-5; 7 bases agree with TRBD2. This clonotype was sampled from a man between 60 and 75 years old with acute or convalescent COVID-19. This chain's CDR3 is CASSEGGGRGLETQYF. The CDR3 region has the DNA TGTGCCAGCAGTGAAGGGGGGGGTAGGGGTTTGGAGACCCAGTACTTC.